This TCR beta chain was retrieved from a study of T cell responses to AZD1222 COVID-19 vaccine. As for the study in general: Both about-4-week and about-12-week second-dose recipients were combined.

Sequencing used immunoSEQ multiplex PCR; TCRdb keeps in-frame clones, though not all of them. Among about 150,000 clones listed, 90% were seen once. In the case of this clone: Its matching antigen is unknown.

Study-wide results and caveats: Baseline seropositivity occurred in only six or seven AZD1222 recipients. After two AZD1222 doses, spike-specific TCR breadth and depth rose versus day 0.

This CDR3 region has 15 residues. Looked up from germline, CDR1 is SGDLS and CDR2 is YYNGEE. Between the trimmed V and J ends, which lost 3 bases and 5 bases, there was a span of 17 bases. The chain has TRBV9 and TRBJ1-2, with a possible D match to TRBD1 (5 bases). The sample in question was peripheral blood, obtained on day 0 of AZD1222 vaccination. The TCR was taken from an adult in good health. In nucleotides, the CDR3 is TGTGCCAGCAGCGGTACAGGATCCCCTGGTTATGGCTACACCTTC. This gives the protein CASSGTGSPGYGYTF.